This T cell receptor beta chain comes out of a study of blood T cell repertoires in COVID-19. About the research overall: Sample material is recorded as cDNA or gDNA derived from T cells, B-cell-depleted T cells, or PBMCs.

The germline gives CDR1 SQVTM, CDR2 ANQGSEA. Trimming at V came to 4 bases and at J to 1 base, leaving 4 bases not matched to a gene. This CDR3 has 15 residues. In the original workflow: Reference gene primer amplification gave nucleated cell count estimates. Sequenced by immunoSEQ multiplex PCR; TCRdb stores in-frame clones only, minus some. That table furnishes V, J and clone size, whereas the DNA furnished D and trimming. The sample consists of about 68,000 clones, roughly 86% of them appearing once. The sequence was collected from a man aged 50 or older with acute or convalescent COVID-19. The specimen was peripheral blood. The rearrangement links TRBV29-1 to TRBJ2-3; TRBD2 agrees at 11 bases. CDR3 region: CSVVGLAGGTDTQYF. The CDR3 DNA follows: TGCAGCGTTGTCGGACTAGCGGGCGGCACAGATACGCAGTATTTT.